This T cell receptor beta chain stems from a study of blood T cell repertoires in COVID-19. Study in general: Some COVID-19 samples were acute and others convalescent; all came from the United States, Italy and Spain.

The germline gives CDR1 SGHTA, CDR2 FQGTGA. Trimming removed 0 bases at V and 9 bases at J, with 6 bases between. This CDR3 contains 12 residues. Per the original data handling: Counts of nucleated cells, estimated from reference gene primer amplification, were obtained. Method: immunoSEQ multiplex PCR; TCRdb's copy keeps in-frame clones and lacks some. The D gene and trimming were derived from the DNA, and the V and J assignments and clone size from that table. The sample includes over 200,000 clones, around nine tenths of them seen just once. Self-reported history from a screening survey and questionnaire set each donor's cohort.

Sequenced sample: PBMCs or T cells enriched from blood (not recorded which). V usage is TRBV7-3 and J usage is TRBJ2-1, with D tentatively TRBD2 (6 bases). This TCR derives from a woman in her 30s who had been exposed to COVID-19. CDR3 sequence: CASSLTGGEQFF. Written as DNA, the CDR3 is TGTGCCAGCAGCTTAACCGGGGGTGAGCAGTTCTTC. The variable domain in full, with the rest retrieved from reference TRBV7-3 and TRBJ2-1, is GAGVSQTPSNKVTEKGKYVELRCDPISGHTALYWYRQSLGQGPEFLIYFQGTGAADDSGLPNDRFFAVRPEGSVSTLKIQRTERGDSAVYLCASSLTGGEQFFGPGTRLTVL.